This T cell receptor beta chain was retrieved from a study of blood T cell repertoires in COVID-19. Measured with immunoSEQ multiplex PCR; TCRdb has only the in-frame clones, and not every one. This sample carries 150,000 or so clones, 85% to 90% of them seen once, and the ten largest clones take under 15%. Seattle-derived patients entered the study during active infection and were followed longitudinally. Trimming removed 7 bases at V and 4 bases at J, with 13 bases between. CDR3 length: 13 amino acids. The genes are TRBV12-3 or TRBV12-4 and TRBJ1-2; D unclear. The receptor's source is a man younger than 35 with COVID-19, enrolled during active disease. The specimen was peripheral blood. The CDR3 is CASIQNSGYGYTF. As DNA, the CDR3 is TGTGCCAGCATCCAAAATTCAGGCTATGGCTACACCTTC.